This T cell receptor (beta chain) came from a study of blood T cell repertoires in COVID-19. Turning to the study itself: PBMCs, B-cell-depleted T cells, or T cells were the source of the cDNA or gDNA that made up the material.

CDR1 and CDR2 (germline): SNHLY, FYNNEI. CDR3 length: 14 residues. The germline V and J ends were trimmed by 3 bases and 0 bases, with 3 bases remaining between them. Original data processing: Reference gene primer amplification in the assay estimated nucleated cell counts. Data came from immunoSEQ multiplex PCR; TCRdb stores just in-frame clones and leaves some out. V and J calls and clone size are given by that table; D and trimming were obtained from the DNA. The profile shows approximately 12,000 clones, 65% to 90% of them singletons. The source material was peripheral blood. This clonotype originated in a human donor in a cohort sampled during active COVID-19. V is TRBV2 and J is TRBJ2-6, with unresolved D. This CDR3 reads CASSDRSGANVLTF. The CDR3 DNA reads as TGTGCCAGCAGTGATCGCTCTGGGGCCAACGTCCTGACTTTC.